The rows below give T cell receptor beta chains drawn from one sample of a study of blood T cells in healthy people across ages. TCRdb re-called the 5' RACE reads with MiXCR, one entry per CDR3 protein. Among 980,000 or so distinct CDR3 sequences, 48% were seen once, and the ten largest hold about an eighth. The sample was blood. All receptors derive from a man between 25 and 39 years old in good health. Both conserved end residues are part of each CDR3. D genes are given only for firm matches. The size of a clone is reported for some rows only, either as once, few or many, or as a class for expanded clones.

abundance	d_gene	j_gene	v_gene	CDR3aa	CDR3nt
NA	NA	TRBJ1-5	TRBV10-3	CAIRGEGVSNQPQHF	TGTGCCATCAGGGGCGAGGGGGTTAGCAATCAGCCCCAGCATTTT
once	TRBD1	TRBJ1-5	TRBV6-2/TRBV6-3	CASSKDRVEQPQHF	TGTGCCAGCAGTAAGGACAGGGTGGAACAGCCCCAGCATTTT
NA	NA	TRBJ2-1	TRBV28	CASSGRQGPYSEQFF	TGTGCCAGCAGTGGGCGGCAGGGTCCGTATAGCGAGCAGTTCTTC
NA	NA	TRBJ2-5	TRBV3-1	CASSFPEGLQETRYF	TGTGCCAGCAGCTTTCCTGAGGGGCTCCAAGAGACCCGGTACTTC
NA	TRBD1	TRBJ2-1	TRBV5-1	CASSPRTGVGNEQFF	TGCGCCAGCAGCCCCCGGACAGGGGTGGGGAATGAGCAGTTCTTC
once	NA	TRBJ2-1	TRBV9	CASSVRNYNEQFF	TGTGCCAGCAGCGTGCGAAACTACAATGAGCAGTTCTTC
few	TRBD2	TRBJ2-3	TRBV2	CASSIDYVSGGDTDTQYF	TGTGCCAGCAGTATTGACTATGTCAGCGGGGGGGACACAGATACGCAGTATTTT
NA	NA	TRBJ2-6	TRBV14	CASSQEGSGVNVLTF	TGTGCCAGCAGCCAAGAGGGATCCGGGGTCAACGTCCTGACTTTC
few	TRBD1	TRBJ2-7	TRBV6-1	CASSDVTGSYEQYF	TGTGCCAGCAGTGACGTGACAGGGTCCTACGAGCAGTACTTC
NA	TRBD1	TRBJ2-7	TRBV5-1	CASSLGDREYEQYF	TGCGCCAGCAGCTTGGGGGACAGAGAGTACGAGCAGTACTTC
few	TRBD2	TRBJ2-5	TRBV20-1	CSAVKPGGGQETQYF	TGCAGTGCTGTGAAACCCGGGGGGGGCCAAGAGACCCAGTACTTC
NA	NA	TRBJ1-4	TRBV4-1	CASSQGTTIWREKLFF	TGCGCCAGCAGCCAAGGGACAACTATATGGCGCGAAAAACTGTTTTTT
once	NA	TRBJ2-4	TRBV12-3/TRBV12-4	CASSLGVYEGKRAKNIQYF	TGTGCCAGCAGTTTGGGCGTCTATGAGGGGAAAAGAGCCAAAAACATTCAGTACTTC
NA	NA	TRBJ2-7	TRBV20-1	CSASLGGSYEQYF	TGCAGTGCTAGTTTGGGGGGCTCCTACGAGCAGTACTTC
NA	TRBD2	TRBJ2-1	TRBV4-2	CASSQDPGGGYNEQFF	TGTGCCAGCAGCCAAGATCCGGGCGGGGGCTACAATGAGCAGTTCTTC
NA	NA	TRBJ1-5	TRBV6-5	CASRRGGGSNQPQHF	TGTGCCAGCAGACGGGGTGGTGGAAGCAATCAGCCCCAGCATTTT
once	NA	TRBJ1-1	TRBV28	CAGSRLGGQGPEAFF	TGTGCCGGCAGCCGCCTTGGGGGGCAGGGGCCTGAAGCTTTCTTT
NA	NA	TRBJ2-3	TRBV5-1	CASSLYTADTDTQYF	TGCGCCAGCAGCTTGTATACAGCGGACACAGATACGCAGTATTTT
NA	NA	TRBJ1-4	TRBV7-2	CASRRAVGEKLFF	TGTGCCAGCAGAAGGGCAGTTGGTGAAAAACTGTTTTTT
NA	NA	TRBJ2-3	TRBV7-2	CASSLTGHVTDTQYF	TGTGCCAGCAGCTTAACAGGACACGTCACAGATACGCAGTATTTT
NA	NA	TRBJ2-3	TRBV4-3	CASSQDIGSDTQYF	TGCGCCAGCAGCCAAGATATAGGCTCAGATACGCAGTATTTT
NA	NA	TRBJ2-5	TRBV4-3	CASSQVGLAQETQYF	TGCGCCAGCAGCCAAGTTGGGCTAGCCCAGGAGACCCAGTACTTC
NA	NA	TRBJ2-7	TRBV28	CASNLGRLYEQYF	TGTGCCAGCAACCTGGGACGGCTCTACGAGCAGTACTTC
NA	NA	TRBJ2-1	TRBV29-1	CSVVGPGYNKQFF	TGCAGCGTTGTCGGGCCTGGGTACAATAAGCAGTTCTTC
NA	NA	TRBJ2-7	TRBV10-3	CAISETGNEQYF	TGTGCCATCAGTGAAACGGGGAATGAGCAGTACTTC
NA	NA	TRBJ1-2	TRBV3-1	CASSRDLWATAYGYTF	TGTGCCAGCAGCCGAGATCTGTGGGCAACAGCCTATGGCTACACCTTC
NA	NA	TRBJ2-2	TRBV12-3/TRBV12-4	CASTPGVGDGGELFF	TGTGCCAGCACCCCTGGGGTAGGGGATGGCGGGGAGCTGTTTTTT
NA	NA	TRBJ2-7	TRBV11-3	CASSDASYEQYF	TGTGCCAGCAGCGACGCGAGCTACGAGCAGTACTTC
NA	NA	TRBJ2-1	TRBV5-5	CASSLHRVGVETQFF	TGTGCCAGCAGCTTGCACAGGGTGGGAGTGGAGACCCAGTTCTTC
many	TRBD2	TRBJ2-3	TRBV3-1	CASSHSGDTQYF	TGTGCCAGCAGCCATAGCGGGGATACGCAGTATTTT
few	NA	TRBJ2-3	TRBV29-1	CSVRRGIGTDTQYF	TGCAGCGTTCGGCGGGGTATTGGGACAGATACGCAGTATTTT
NA	NA	TRBJ2-5	TRBV5-5	CASSPGRRDETQYF	TGTGCCAGCAGTCCTGGACGAAGGGATGAGACCCAGTACTTC
few	TRBD1	TRBJ1-2	TRBV7-9	CASSWDSPYGYTF	TGTGCCAGCAGCTGGGACAGCCCCTATGGCTACACCTTC
many	TRBD1	TRBJ2-5	TRBV7-9	CASSSTDRGLIQETQYF	TGTGCCAGCAGCTCCACGGACAGGGGGCTGATACAAGAGACCCAGTACTTC
NA	NA	TRBJ2-3	TRBV5-1	CAGSSSGGDSDTQYF	TGCGCCGGCAGCTCCAGTGGCGGTGATTCAGATACACAGTATTTT
NA	NA	TRBJ2-7	TRBV20-1	CSPPAGPTYEQYF	TGCAGCCCCCCAGCGGGCCCTACCTACGAGCAGTACTTC
many	TRBD1	TRBJ1-1	TRBV7-2	CASSLSTGALTEAFF	TGTGCCAGCAGCTTATCAACAGGGGCCCTCACTGAAGCTTTCTTT
NA	NA	TRBJ2-3	TRBV4-1	CASSQVQRSPSTDTQYF	TGCGCCAGCAGCCAAGTTCAGCGGAGCCCTAGCACAGATACGCAGTATTTT
NA	TRBD1	TRBJ2-7	TRBV6-5	CATESPRGSYEQYF	TGTGCCACCGAGAGCCCCAGGGGGTCCTACGAGCAGTACTTC
NA	NA	TRBJ2-7	TRBV7-8	CASSLVIDYEQYF	TGTGCCAGCAGCTTAGTCATCGATTACGAGCAGTACTTC
NA	NA	TRBJ2-1	TRBV29-1	CSAEPAGSASGEQFF	TGCAGCGCTGAACCTGCGGGCTCCGCATCAGGGGAGCAGTTCTTC